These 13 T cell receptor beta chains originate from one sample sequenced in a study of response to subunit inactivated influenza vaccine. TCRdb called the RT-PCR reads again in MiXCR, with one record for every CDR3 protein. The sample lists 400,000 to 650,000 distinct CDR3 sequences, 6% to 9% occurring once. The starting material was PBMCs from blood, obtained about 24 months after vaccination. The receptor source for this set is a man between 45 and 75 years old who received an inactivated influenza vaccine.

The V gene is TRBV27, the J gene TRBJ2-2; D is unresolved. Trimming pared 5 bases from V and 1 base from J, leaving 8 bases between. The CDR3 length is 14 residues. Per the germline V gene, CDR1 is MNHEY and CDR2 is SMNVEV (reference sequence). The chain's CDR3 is CASSPKRNTGELFF. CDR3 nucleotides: TGTGCCAGCAGTCCGAAACGGAACACCGGGGAGCTGTTTTTT.

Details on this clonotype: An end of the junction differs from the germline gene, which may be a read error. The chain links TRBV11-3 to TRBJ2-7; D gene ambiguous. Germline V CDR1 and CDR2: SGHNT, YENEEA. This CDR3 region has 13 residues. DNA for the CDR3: TGTGCCAGCAGCTACCGGCCCTCCTACGAGCGGTACTTC. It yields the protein CASSYRPSYERYF.

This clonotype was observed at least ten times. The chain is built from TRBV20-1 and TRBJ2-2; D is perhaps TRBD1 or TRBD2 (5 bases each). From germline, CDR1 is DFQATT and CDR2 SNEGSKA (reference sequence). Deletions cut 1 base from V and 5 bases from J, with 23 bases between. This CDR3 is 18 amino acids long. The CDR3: CSARVWESVEGRTGELFF. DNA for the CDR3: TGCAGTGCTAGAGTTTGGGAGAGCGTCGAGGGGCGGACCGGGGAGCTGTTTTTT.

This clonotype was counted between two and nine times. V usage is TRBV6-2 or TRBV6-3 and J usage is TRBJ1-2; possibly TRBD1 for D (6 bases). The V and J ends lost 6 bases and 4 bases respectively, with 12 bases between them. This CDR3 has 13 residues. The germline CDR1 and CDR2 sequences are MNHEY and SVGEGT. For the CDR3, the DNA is TGTGCCAGCAGGCTTGGACAGTCCTATGGCTACACCTTC. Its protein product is CASRLGQSYGYTF.

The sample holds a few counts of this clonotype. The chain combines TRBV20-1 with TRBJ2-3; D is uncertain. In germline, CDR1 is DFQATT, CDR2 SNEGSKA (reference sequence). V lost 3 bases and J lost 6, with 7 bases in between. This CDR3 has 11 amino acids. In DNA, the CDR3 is TGCAGTGCTAGTAGTCGCGATACGCAGTATTTT. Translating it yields CSASSRDTQYF.

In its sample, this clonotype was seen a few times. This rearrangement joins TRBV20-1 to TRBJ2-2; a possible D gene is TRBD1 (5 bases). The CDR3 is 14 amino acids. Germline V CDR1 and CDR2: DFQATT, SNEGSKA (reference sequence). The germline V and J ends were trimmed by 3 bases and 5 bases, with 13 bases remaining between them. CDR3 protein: CSARSGASTGELFF. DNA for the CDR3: TGCAGTGCTAGGTCTGGGGCGAGTACCGGGGAGCTGTTTTTT.

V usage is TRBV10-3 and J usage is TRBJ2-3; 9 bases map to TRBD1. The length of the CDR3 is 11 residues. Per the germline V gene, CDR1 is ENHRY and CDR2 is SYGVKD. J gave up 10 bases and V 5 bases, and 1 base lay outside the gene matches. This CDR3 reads CAISTGGAQYF. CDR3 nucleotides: TGTGCCATCAGTACAGGGGGCGCGCAGTATTTT.

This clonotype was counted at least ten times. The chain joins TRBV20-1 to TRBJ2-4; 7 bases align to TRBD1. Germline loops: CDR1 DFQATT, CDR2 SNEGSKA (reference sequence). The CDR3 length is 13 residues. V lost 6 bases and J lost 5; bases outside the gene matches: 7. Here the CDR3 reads CSAWDSLQNIQYF. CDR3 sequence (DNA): TGCAGTGCCTGGGACAGCCTACAAAACATTCAGTACTTC.

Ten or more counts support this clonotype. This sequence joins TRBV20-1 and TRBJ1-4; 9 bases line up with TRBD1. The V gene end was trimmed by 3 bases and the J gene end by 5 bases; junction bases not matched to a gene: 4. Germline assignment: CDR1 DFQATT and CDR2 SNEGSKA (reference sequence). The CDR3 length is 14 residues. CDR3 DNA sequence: TGCAGTGCTAGCCCCGGGACAGGGAATGAAAAACTGTTTTTT. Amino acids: CSASPGTGNEKLFF.

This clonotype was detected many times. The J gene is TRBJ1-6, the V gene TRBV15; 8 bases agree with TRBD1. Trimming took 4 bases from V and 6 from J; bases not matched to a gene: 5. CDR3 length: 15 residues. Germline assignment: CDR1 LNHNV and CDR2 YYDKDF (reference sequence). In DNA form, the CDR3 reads TGTGCCACCAGCATGACAGGGGAGGGTAATTCACCCCTCCACTTT. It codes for CATSMTGEGNSPLHF. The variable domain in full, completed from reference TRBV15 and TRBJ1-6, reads DAMVIQNPRYQVTQFGKPVTLSCSQTLNHNVMYWYQQKSSQAPKLLFHYYDKDFNNEADTPDNFQSRRPNTSFCFLDIRSPGLGDTAMYLCATSMTGEGNSPLHFGNGTRLTVT.

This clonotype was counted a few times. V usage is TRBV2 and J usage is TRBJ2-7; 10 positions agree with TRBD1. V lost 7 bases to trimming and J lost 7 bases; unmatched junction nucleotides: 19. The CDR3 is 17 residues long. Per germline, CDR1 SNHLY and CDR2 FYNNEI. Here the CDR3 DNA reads TGTGCCAGCAAGAGAGTCCCCCGGGACAGGGGATCTGAAGAGCAGTACTTC. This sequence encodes CASKRVPRDRGSEEQYF.

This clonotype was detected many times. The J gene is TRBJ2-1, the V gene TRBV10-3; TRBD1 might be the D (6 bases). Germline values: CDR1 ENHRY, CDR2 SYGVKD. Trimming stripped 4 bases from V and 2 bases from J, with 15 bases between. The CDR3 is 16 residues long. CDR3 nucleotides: TGTGCCATCAGTGTTCGTCAGGGGTTAACCTACAATGAGCAGTTCTTC. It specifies CAISVRQGLTYNEQFF.

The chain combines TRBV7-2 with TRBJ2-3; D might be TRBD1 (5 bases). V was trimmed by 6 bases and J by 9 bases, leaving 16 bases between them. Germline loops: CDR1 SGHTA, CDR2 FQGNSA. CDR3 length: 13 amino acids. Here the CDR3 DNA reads TGTGCCAGCAGTTGGGGCCAAAGAGAAACGCAGTATTTT. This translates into CASSWGQRETQYF.